One and the same sample provided the 2 T cell receptor beta chains below, sequenced in a study of blood T cell repertoires in COVID-19. Libraries were prepared by immunoSEQ multiplex PCR; TCRdb keeps only in-frame clonotypes and omits some of them. This sample carries nearly 95,000 clones, 75% to 90% of them seen once, and the ten largest clones take roughly 1.5%. The sequencing input was peripheral blood. The receptors shown here come from a human donor with active COVID-19. The donor label of this sample is uncertain.

The chain uses TRBV4-1 and TRBJ1-5; 8 bases map to TRBD1. The CDR3 runs 14 residues. V dropped 1 base and J dropped 15; count of bases not matched to a gene: 11. CDR1 and CDR2 from the germline V gene are MGHRA and YSYEKL. CDR3 protein: CASSQGVRGPGRHF. The CDR3 bases are TGCGCCAGCAGCCAAGGGGTCAGGGGGCCCGGCCGGCATTTT.

The chain employs TRBV27 and TRBJ1-1; D is unresolved. CDR3 size: 17 residues. The V gene lost 2 bases and the J gene lost 1 base, with 17 bases spanning the gap. Germline CDR1 reads MNHEY; CDR2 reads SMNVEV (reference sequence). The CDR3: CASSLIFRRGRNTEAFF. The CDR3 nucleotides are TGTGCCAGCAGTTTAATTTTCCGTCGGGGAAGGAACACTGAAGCTTTCTTT.